This passage covers 5 T cell receptor beta chains from one sample sequenced in a study of brain metastases from non-small cell lung cancer. Sequenced by immunoSEQ multiplex PCR; TCRdb stores in-frame clones only, minus some. Of 1,500 to 2,000 clones listed, over 85% are singletons. The sample comprised tissue from a brain metastasis. The receptors derive from a donor at least 40 years old with non-small cell lung cancer.

This clone has a single count. This chain links TRBV13 with TRBJ2-1; TRBD1 might be the D (6 bases). The CDR3 covers 17 residues. V was clipped by 0 bases and J by 5 bases, with 17 bases between them. The germline gives CDR1 PRHDT, CDR2 FYEKMQ (reference sequence). CDR3 coding DNA: TGTGCCAGCAGCTTAGGGCCCGGACAGCGACAAAACAATGAGCAGTTCTTC. This sequence encodes CASSLGPGQRQNNEQFF.

The chain recombines TRBV4-3 with TRBJ1-4, with D hard to call. Germline CDR1 and CDR2: LGHNA and YSLEER. The CDR3 is made up of 13 amino acids. The V gene lost 0 bases and the J gene lost 8 bases, with 7 bases spanning the gap. Here the CDR3 reads CASSQESREKLFF. The CDR3 DNA follows: TGCGCCAGCAGCCAAGAGTCTAGGGAAAAACTGTTTTTT.

This clone occurred once. V and J are TRBV2 and TRBJ1-4; TRBD1 is a possible D gene (6 bases). The germline V and J ends were trimmed by 8 bases and 11 bases, with 24 bases remaining between them. The CDR3 totals 15 residues. Germline V gene data show CDR1 as SNHLY and CDR2 as FYNNEI. CDR3 sequence (DNA): TGTGCCAGCCGGGAAACAGGGTTCTCAATTAAGAAACTGTTTTTT. Protein sequence: CASRETGFSIKKLFF.

The chain couples TRBV29-1 to TRBJ2-7; D call uncertain. CDR3 length equals 12 residues. Per the germline V gene, CDR1 is SQVTM and CDR2 is ANQGSEA. V gave up 4 bases and J gave up 2 bases, with 9 bases separating them. The CDR3 loop is CSVGEGAYEQYF. The CDR3 DNA reads TGCAGCGTTGGGGAAGGAGCCTACGAGCAGTACTTC.

The J gene is TRBJ1-1, the V gene TRBV6-1; no firm D call. This CDR3 contains 17 residues. CDR1 and CDR2 (germline): MNHNS, SASEGT. The V gene lost 2 bases and the J gene lost 0 bases, with 16 bases spanning the gap. CDR3 in DNA: TGTGCCAGCAGTGAATTCGCTTCGAACAGTTTGAACACTGAAGCTTTCTTT. It codes for CASSEFASNSLNTEAFF.